This T cell receptor (beta chain) was profiled in a study of T cell responses to AZD1222 COVID-19 vaccine. Findings and limits, study-wide: White British ancestry dominated among donors, who included more females, and clonal diversity was possibly underestimated. Baseline serology detected seropositivity in only a handful of AZD1222 recipients.

This CDR3 has 16 residues. The germline V gene has CDR1 MGHDK and CDR2 SYGVNS. The germline V and J ends were trimmed by 11 bases and 2 bases, with 21 bases remaining between them. Worth noting for this clone: Its antigen remains unknown.

Repertoires were generated with immunoSEQ multiplex PCR, while TCRdb's copy carries only in-frame clones and drops some. This table has approximately 110,000 clones, roughly 87% appearing once. The J gene is TRBJ2-2, the V gene TRBV25-1; TRBD1 is a possible D gene (5 bases). The TCR was taken from an adult in good health. The sample consisted of peripheral blood, taken on day 0 of AZD1222 vaccination. The CDR3 loop reads CAHWKTAGLNTGELFF. For the CDR3, the DNA is TGTGCCCATTGGAAGACGGCAGGGCTCAACACCGGGGAGCTGTTTTTT.